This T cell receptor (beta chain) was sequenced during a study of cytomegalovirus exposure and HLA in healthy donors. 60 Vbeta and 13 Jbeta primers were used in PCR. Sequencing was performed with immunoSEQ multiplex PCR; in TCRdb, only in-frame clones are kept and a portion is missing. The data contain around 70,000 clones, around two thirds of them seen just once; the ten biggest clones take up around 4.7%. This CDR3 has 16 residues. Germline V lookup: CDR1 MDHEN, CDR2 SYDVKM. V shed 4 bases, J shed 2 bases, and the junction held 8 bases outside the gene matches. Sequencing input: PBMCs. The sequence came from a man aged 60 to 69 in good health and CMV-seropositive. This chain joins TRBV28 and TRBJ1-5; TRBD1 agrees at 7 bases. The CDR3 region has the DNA TGTGCCAGCAGTTATCGACAGGGAATTCGCAATCAGCCCCAGCATTTT. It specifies CASSYRQGIRNQPQHF.